This T cell receptor beta chain originates from a study of blood T cell repertoires in COVID-19. The overall study: Whether acute or convalescent, the COVID-19 samples came from the United States, Italy and Spain. The cDNA or gDNA used as material had been derived from T cells, B-cell-depleted T cells, or PBMCs.

Trimming left V 4 bases short and J 3 bases short, with 13 bases between. The CDR3 runs to 14 residues. Germline V CDR1 and CDR2: LGHDT, YNNKEL (reference sequence). Only in-frame clones appear in the TCRdb table, and some are missing; sequencing was by immunoSEQ multiplex PCR. Here the sample spans roughly 120,000 clones, about 91% being singletons. This TCR was recovered from a woman aged 50 to 60 with active or convalescent COVID-19. The V call is TRBV3-1 (or the pseudogene TRBV3-2), the J call TRBJ2-7, with D possibly matching TRBD2 (5 bases). Sequenced sample: peripheral blood. The CDR3, as DNA: TGTGCCAGCAGCCCCGGGAACAGACTCTACGAGCAGTACTTC. Its protein product is CASSPGNRLYEQYF.